The present entry profiles one T cell receptor beta chain with its context. The antigen it binds to is not known. No much larger clone exists at a distance of one base, and base qualities are not known. The sample originates from a study of T cell responses to AZD1222 COVID-19 vaccine (TCRdb year 2021). About the full investigation: TCR sequencing was performed for approximately 240 trial participants, of whom some 200 were given two doses of AZD1222 and 26 were given two doses of MenACWY control vaccine. Trial participants were enrolled by age into subgroups of 18-55, 56-69 and 70-plus years, and 148, 28 and 57 TCR-sequenced participants, respectively, were included in these subgroups.

Explained via the paper, the time point label denotes: sample from adult after SARS-CoV-2 infection, after symptom onset. A couple of convalescent COVID-19 patients, sampled after symptom onset from adults with prior SARS-CoV-2 infection, were also TCR-sequenced for comparison. The investigation overall reported the following: Nearly half of unique spike-specific TCRs reportedly recognized epitopes outside regions mutated in the B.1.351 and B.1.1.7 variants. In the small 56-69-year group, the increase in depth fell short of significance, most likely because of low power. CD4 TCRs associated with the vaccine covered the entire spike protein, and the dominant responses were in regions 160-218 and 743-854. Conclusions about previously exposed vaccinees are limited because only a handful of AZD1222 recipients were SARS-CoV-2 seropositive at baseline. No day 14 peak-response samples were available, so repertoires were characterized only after the peak T cell response. Participants were mostly white British, with more females than males. The authors suggested clonal diversity may have been underestimated. After two AZD1222 doses, spike-specific TCR breadth and depth were significantly higher than at day 0 and than in MenACWY recipients.

The CDR3 contains 14 residues, cysteine and phenylalanine counted. Solely the CDR3 DNA is kept, with 42 bases framed from the first base. Via the germline V gene, CDR1 is SGDLS and CDR2 YYNGEE. Trimming costs V 0 bases and J 4 bases, and their ends lie 8 bases apart. The CDR3 regions of human TCRbeta chains were subjected to immunosequencing. The source study handled its data this way. Repertoire TCRs were checked for matches against a reference library of SARS-CoV-2-specific TCRs that had been generated using the MIRA antigen-specificity platform. Breadth was defined as the fraction of unique TCRs that were SARS-CoV-2-associated. Depth was defined as the fraction of total T cells that were SARS-CoV-2-associated. Using the MIRA data, each spike-specific TCR was mapped to the spike region that the TCR reacts to and placed in a CD4 or CD8 class. Log10-transformed breadth and depth values were compared by one-way ANOVA with Sidak's multiple comparisons tests. TCRdb carries this immuneACCESS record with in-frame sequences only. Its versions omit some clonotypes, under half of them owing to an unresolved V gene in the studies checked, with the rest unexplained. The V and J calls and clone size are taken from that table; D and trimming were inferred from the DNA. The sample data list some 150,000 clones, and around 85% of these were observed just once. The top ten hold 5.5% to 8.5% of the sample.

The source is an adult who had recovered from COVID-19. The V gene is TRBV9 and the J gene is TRBJ1-5, with no confident D gene call. The specimen was peripheral blood, collected after recovery from COVID-19. The DNA sequence is TGTGCCAGCAGCGTAGATGTGGGAAATCAGCCCCAGCATTTT. Its protein reads: CASSVDVGNQPQHF.